A single sample gave rise to the 27 T cell receptor beta chains below, sequenced in a study of cytomegalovirus exposure and HLA in healthy donors. PCR was performed using 60 Vbeta and 13 Jbeta primers. Produced via immunoSEQ multiplex PCR; TCRdb's table is partial and in-frame only. This table has roughly 120,000 clones, 75% to 85% appearing once. Sequencing used PBMCs. The receptors shown here come from a male donor in good health and CMV-seronegative.

This rearrangement joins TRBV5-1 to TRBJ1-1; D not certain. CDR3 length equals 14 residues. Germline values: CDR1 SGHRS, CDR2 YFSETQ. Trimming pared 0 bases from V and 1 base from J, leaving 7 bases between. This CDR3 reads CASSLVVQNTEAFF. The CDR3 nucleotides read TGCGCCAGCAGCTTGGTAGTCCAGAACACTGAAGCTTTCTTT.

The gene calls are TRBV6-4 and TRBJ1-5; unclear D gene. Deletions cut 2 bases from V and 4 bases from J, with 18 bases between. This CDR3 is 17 amino acids long. Germline V gene sequence: CDR1 MRHNA, CDR2 SNTAGT. For the CDR3, the DNA is TGTGCCAGCAGTGACGGGGAGGGCAACCTGGGTAATCAGCCCCAGCATTTT. Protein sequence: CASSDGEGNLGNQPQHF.

This chain uses TRBV10-1 with TRBJ2-7; perhaps TRBD1 as D (5 bases). CDR1 is WNHNN and CDR2 is SYGVQD in the germline V gene (reference sequence). V shed 6 bases and J shed 2 bases, with 14 bases lying between them. CDR3 size: 14 residues. CDR3 sequence: CASSQGIEAYEQYF. The CDR3 bases are TGCGCCAGCAGCCAGGGAATCGAAGCCTACGAGCAGTACTTC.

This clone appeared a few times. V is TRBV2 and J is TRBJ1-5; D is unclear. V shed 6 bases and J shed 1 base, with 10 bases lying between them. Germline V gene lookup returns CDR1 SNHLY and CDR2 FYNNEI. This CDR3 contains 14 residues. CDR3 sequence: CASRKGLSNQPQHF. In DNA form, the CDR3 reads TGTGCCAGCAGGAAAGGACTGAGCAATCAGCCCCAGCATTTT.

This chain uses TRBV5-4 with TRBJ1-2, with 7 bases matching TRBD1. The germline gives CDR1 SGHNT, CDR2 YYREEE (reference sequence). The length of the CDR3 is 14 residues. The V segment lost 5 bases and the J segment 8 bases; nucleotides outside the gene matches: 12. The CDR3 DNA is TGTGCCAGCAGATCGAGGGACAGCCTTGTGGGCTACACCTTC. It specifies CASRSRDSLVGYTF.

The V gene is TRBV7-8, the J gene TRBJ2-6, with D perhaps matching TRBD2 (6 bases). The CDR3 sequence is 13 residues long. Trimming cost V 5 bases and J 5 bases, with 7 bases left between them. Germline CDR1 reads SGHVS; CDR2 reads FQNEAQ. The CDR3 reads CASSGGRANVLTF. The CDR3 DNA follows: TGTGCCAGCAGCGGGGGGAGGGCCAACGTCCTGACTTTC.

This clone turned up a few times. CDR3 sequence reads: CASRDSADSYGYTF. CDR3 bases: TGCGCCAGCAGGGACAGCGCGGATAGCTATGGCTACACCTTC. This chain joins TRBV10-2 and TRBJ1-2; D might be TRBD1 (6 bases). V was pared by 6 bases and J by 4 bases, with 15 bases between. In germline, CDR1 is WSHSY, CDR2 SAAADI. The CDR3 covers 14 residues.

This clone was observed a handful of times. The J gene is TRBJ2-1, the V gene TRBV6-6; TRBD2 aligns across 10 bases. The CDR3 runs 15 residues. Unmatched junction bases numbered 7, after V lost 5 bases and J lost 6 bases. CDR1 and CDR2 from the germline V gene are MNHNY and SVGAGI (reference sequence). The CDR3: CASSRSGGAGNEQFF. CDR3 nucleotides: TGTGCCAGCAGTCGAAGCGGGGGGGCGGGCAATGAGCAGTTCTTC.

The chain carries TRBV5-5 and TRBJ2-2, with 11 nucleotides matching TRBD2. J was trimmed by 3 bases and V by 4 bases; bases with no gene match: 5. CDR3 length equals 16 residues. Looked up from germline, CDR1 is SGHKS and CDR2 is YYEKEE (reference sequence). The CDR3, as DNA: TGTGCCAGCAGCCAATTAGCGGGAGGGGACACCGGGGAGCTGTTTTTT. It encodes CASSQLAGGDTGELFF. Combining the CDR3 with reference TRBV5-5 and TRBJ2-2 gives the whole variable domain DAGVTQSPTHLIKTRGQQVTLRCSPISGHKSVSWYQQVLGQGPQFIFQYYEKEERGRGNFPDRFSARQFPNYSSELNVNALLLGDSALYLCASSQLAGGDTGELFFGEGSRLTVL.

This sequence joins TRBV28 and TRBJ1-6; the D gene is possibly TRBD1 (6 bases). Trimming left V 6 bases short and J 10 bases short, with 16 bases between. Germline CDR1 and CDR2: MDHEN and SYDVKM. CDR3 length: 14 amino acids. The CDR3 reads CASRHGQSRSPLHF. CDR3 bases: TGTGCCAGCAGGCACGGACAGTCTCGATCACCCCTCCACTTT.

This clone was counted once. The rearrangement joins TRBV7-2 to TRBJ1-2, with D possibly TRBD1 on 5 matching bases. Germline V gene lookup returns CDR1 SGHTA and CDR2 FQGNSA. The CDR3 runs 11 residues. Trimming removed 3 bases from V and 7 bases from J, with 6 bases in between. The CDR3 sequence is CASSFRAGYTF. CDR3 sequence (DNA): TGTGCCAGCAGCTTCAGGGCTGGCTACACCTTC. The full variable domain, its missing parts supplied by reference TRBV7-2 and TRBJ1-2, is GAGVSQSPSNKVTEKGKDVELRCDPISGHTALYWYRQSLGQGLEFLIYFQGNSAPDKSGLPSDRFSAERTGGSVSTLTIQRTQQEDSAVYLCASSFRAGYTFGSGTRLTVV.

This chain uses TRBV4-1 with TRBJ2-7, with D perhaps matching TRBD1 (6 bases). CDR1 is MGHRA, CDR2 YSYEKL, per germline. Trimming shortened V by 3 bases and J by 3 bases, and 12 bases separated the two germline ends. The CDR3 loop spans 14 amino acids. The DNA for the CDR3 is TGCGCCAGCAGCCAGTCGGCGACAGGCTACGAGCAGTACTTC. Its translation: CASSQSATGYEQYF.

The gene calls are TRBV29-1 and TRBJ2-1; TRBD2 agrees at 10 bases. V lost 7 bases to trimming and J lost 4 bases; unmatched junction nucleotides: 13. Germline CDR1 reads SQVTM; CDR2 reads ANQGSEA. CDR3 length equals 16 residues. The CDR3 region has the DNA TGCAGCGCTGTAGGGGCTAGCGGGAGCCCATACAATGAGCAGTTCTTC. Translated: CSAVGASGSPYNEQFF.

This clone was found once. The chain couples TRBV4-2 to TRBJ1-2; TRBD1 matches at 9 bases. Germline V gives CDR1 LGHNA, CDR2 YNFKEQ. V was clipped by 3 bases and J by 1 base; unmatched bases: 3. This CDR3 has 15 amino acids. The CDR3 region is CASSQRTGDNYGYTF. CDR3 nucleotides: TGTGCCAGCAGCCAGAGGACAGGGGATAACTATGGCTACACCTTC.

This clone came up once. The chain is built from TRBV28 and TRBJ2-3; TRBD2 matches 10 bases. V lost 4 bases and J lost 2; bases outside the gene matches: 12. CDR3 length: 18 amino acids. Germline V gives CDR1 MDHEN, CDR2 SYDVKM. CDR3 coding DNA: TGTGCCAGCAGTTCCCAATTAGCGGGGGGCCCCCCCACAGATACGCAGTATTTT. It translates to CASSSQLAGGPPTDTQYF. Filled out from reference TRBV28 and TRBJ2-3, the complete variable domain reads DVKVTQSSRYLVKRTGEKVFLECVQDMDHENMFWYRQDPGLGLRLIYFSYDVKMKEKGDIPEGYSVSREKKERFSLILESASTNQTSMYLCASSSQLAGGPPTDTQYFGPGTRLTVL.

The chain is built from TRBV11-2 and TRBJ1-2, with 7 bases fitting TRBD1. Germline values: CDR1 SGHAT, CDR2 FQNNGV. The CDR3 sequence is 15 residues long. V shed 8 bases, J shed 1 base, and the junction held 10 bases outside the gene matches. The CDR3 protein is CASGVGDRVNYGYTF. The CDR3 DNA is TGTGCCAGCGGCGTCGGGGACAGAGTTAACTATGGCTACACCTTC.

This clone was observed once. The rearrangement links TRBV7-2 to TRBJ1-2; D gene uncertain. The CDR3 sequence is 15 residues long. V dropped 1 base and J dropped 2 bases, with 11 bases sitting between them. Germline V gene data show CDR1 as SGHTA and CDR2 as FQGNSA. In DNA, the CDR3 is TGTGCCAGCAGCTTAGTAACTACCGGGAACTATGGCTACACCTTC. It encodes CASSLVTTGNYGYTF.

The chain couples TRBV4-2 to TRBJ2-5; 16 bases are shared with TRBD2. Germline lookup yields CDR1 LGHNA and CDR2 YNFKEQ. The CDR3 contains 16 residues. V gave up 3 bases and J gave up 3 bases; unmatched junction bases: 1. The CDR3 sequence is CASSQGLAGGEETQYF. DNA for the CDR3: TGTGCCAGCAGCCAGGGACTAGCGGGGGGGGAAGAGACCCAGTACTTC.

Turning to this clone: At one boundary the junction diverges from the germline segment, which might be a read error. The same CDR3 arises from other DNA sequences in this sample as well. V usage is TRBV19 and J usage is TRBJ1-5; D is possibly TRBD1 (6 bases). The CDR3 contains 16 residues. The germline gives CDR1 LNHDA, CDR2 SQIVND (reference sequence). In nucleotides, the CDR3 is TGTGCCAGTAGTACCCCCGGACAGTGGAGCAATCAGCCCCAGCACTTT. Translated: CASSTPGQWSNQPQHF.

This clone was observed a handful of times. The chain employs TRBV5-1 and TRBJ2-3; D gene ambiguous. V lost 0 bases and J lost 2, with 7 bases in between. The CDR3 spans 14 residues. Germline V CDR1 and CDR2: SGHRS, YFSETQ. The CDR3 nucleotides read TGCGCCAGCAGCTTGGACAGCTCCACAGATACGCAGTATTTT. Translation: CASSLDSSTDTQYF.

The chain joins TRBV10-3 to TRBJ1-2; no clear D. V dropped 8 bases and J dropped 7 bases, with 8 bases sitting between them. Germline V gene data show CDR1 as ENHRY and CDR2 as SYGVKD. This CDR3 spans 10 amino acids. As DNA, the CDR3 is TGTGCCATCGGAGATGGTGGCTACACCTTC. Protein sequence: CAIGDGGYTF.

The rearrangement joins TRBV9 to TRBJ1-2; 8 bases are shared with TRBD1. The CDR3 length is 16 residues. V shed 2 bases and J 2 bases; nucleotides not matched to a gene: 8. CDR1 and CDR2 from the germline V gene are SGDLS and YYNGEE. CDR3 loop: CASSVRGDRRNYGYTF. In nucleotides, the CDR3 is TGTGCCAGCAGCGTTCGGGGGGACAGGCGGAACTATGGCTACACCTTC. The variable domain in full, with the rest retrieved from reference TRBV9 and TRBJ1-2, is DSGVTQTPKHLITATGQRVTLRCSPRSGDLSVYWYQQSLDQGLQFLIQYYNGEERAKGNILERFSAQQFPDLHSELNLSSLELGDSALYFCASSVRGDRRNYGYTFGSGTRLTVV.

The chain carries TRBV5-8 and TRBJ2-2; TRBD1 might be the D (6 bases). The V gene's germline CDR1 is SGHTS and CDR2 YDEGEE. This CDR3 has 16 amino acids. V was clipped by 4 bases and J by 3 bases, with 16 bases between them. The DNA of the CDR3 is TGTGCCAGCAGCCCACACTACAGGGTTGACACCGGGGAGCTGTTTTTT. This codes for CASSPHYRVDTGELFF.

This clone was seen many times. The V gene is TRBV4-2, the J gene TRBJ2-6, with D maybe TRBD2 (5 bases). V was pared by 4 bases and J by 2 bases, with 12 bases between. The CDR3 is 16 residues long. Germline V gives CDR1 LGHNA, CDR2 YNFKEQ. In DNA, the CDR3 is TGTGCCAGCAGCCCGGAGGCGGGCACTGGGGCCAACGTCCTGACTTTC. Translation gives CASSPEAGTGANVLTF.

The chain is built from TRBV28 and TRBJ1-2, with TRBD1 matching 9 bases. The CDR3 runs 16 residues. Germline values: CDR1 MDHEN, CDR2 SYDVKM. Losses at the gene ends were 5 bases for V and 2 bases for J; bases not matched to a gene: 9. DNA for the CDR3: TGTGCCAGCAGTCGTCCAGGGACAGGGACAAACTATGGCTACACCTTC. It translates to CASSRPGTGTNYGYTF.

Of note for this clone: No DNA is shown, since the ends of the CDR3 on it are uncertain; the CDR3 is the one TCRdb lists. V is TRBV27 and J is TRBJ1-5; the table's D call of TRBD1 was not tested on the DNA. The CDR3 sequence runs 15 residues, both termini included. From germline, CDR1 is MNHEY and CDR2 SMNVEV (reference sequence). CDR3 sequence reads: CASSSSGQGLQPQHF.

This clone has just a few counts. The chain joins TRBV7-6 to TRBJ1-1, with 7 bases lining up with TRBD1. V gave up 1 base and J gave up 6 bases; unmatched junction bases: 8. From germline, CDR1 is SGHVS and CDR2 FNYEAQ. This CDR3 contains 15 residues. Here the CDR3 DNA reads TGTGCCAGCAGCTTAGGACAGGGTGGACCTTCTGAAGCTTTCTTT. It translates to CASSLGQGGPSEAFF.